The present T cell receptor (beta chain) was sequenced within a study of blood T cells in healthy people across ages. CDR1 DFQATT and CDR2 SNEGSKA come from the germline V gene (reference sequence). The CDR3 is 15 amino acids. A sample-barcoded 5' primer and a J-beta primer mix were used in a second PCR of roughly 7 to 12 cycles. Each cDNA molecule was tagged by a template-switch adaptor that had 12 random nucleotides. TCRdb passed the 5' RACE reads through MiXCR, listing each CDR3 protein once. The sample lists approximately 780,000 distinct CDR3 sequences, roughly 25% occurring once. This sample also appeared in a second study, on T cells of mothers and their children.

V gene TRBV20-1 combines with J gene TRBJ2-7, with TRBD1 matching 9 bases. With the DNA end fitting TRBJ2-1 better, the J assignment may be wrong. Input material: blood. The sequence was collected from a boy between 5 and 17 years old in good health. The DNA of the CDR3 is TGCAGTGCTAGAGACCGGGACAGGGATAGGGATGAGCAGTTCTTC. Translation: CSARDRDRDRDEQFF.